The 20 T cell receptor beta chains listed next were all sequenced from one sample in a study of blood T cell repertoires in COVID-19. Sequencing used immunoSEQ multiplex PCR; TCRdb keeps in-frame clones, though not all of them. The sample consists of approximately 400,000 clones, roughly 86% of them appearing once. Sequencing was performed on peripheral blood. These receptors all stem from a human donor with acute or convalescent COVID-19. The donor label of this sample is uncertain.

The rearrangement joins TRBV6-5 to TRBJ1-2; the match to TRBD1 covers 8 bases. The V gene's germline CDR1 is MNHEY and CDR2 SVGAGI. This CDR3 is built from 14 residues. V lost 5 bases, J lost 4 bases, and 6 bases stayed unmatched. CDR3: CASSPDRGGYGYTF. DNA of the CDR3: TGTGCCAGCAGTCCCGACAGGGGCGGCTATGGCTACACCTTC.

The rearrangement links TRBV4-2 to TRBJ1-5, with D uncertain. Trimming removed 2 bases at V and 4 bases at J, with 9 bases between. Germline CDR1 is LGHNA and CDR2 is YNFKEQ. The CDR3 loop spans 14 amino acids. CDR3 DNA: TGTGCCAGCAGCCAAATAACAGAGAATCAGCCCCAGCATTTT. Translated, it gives CASSQITENQPQHF.

The CDR3 here is CASSEPGTSKAFF. The CDR3 DNA reads as TGTGCCAGCAGTGAACCGGGGACAAGTAAAGCTTTCTTT. V and J are TRBV6-1 and TRBJ1-1; tentative D call: TRBD1 (6 bases). From germline, CDR1 is MNHNS and CDR2 SASEGT. The length of the CDR3 is 13 residues. V lost 2 bases and J 9 bases, leaving 13 bases between the germline ends.

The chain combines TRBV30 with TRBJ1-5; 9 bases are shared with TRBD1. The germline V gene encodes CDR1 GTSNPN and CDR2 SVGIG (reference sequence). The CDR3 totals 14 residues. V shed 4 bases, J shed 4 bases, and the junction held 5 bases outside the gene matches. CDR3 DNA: TGTGCCTGGACTCGGACAGGGGTAAATCAGCCCCAGCATTTT. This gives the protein CAWTRTGVNQPQHF.

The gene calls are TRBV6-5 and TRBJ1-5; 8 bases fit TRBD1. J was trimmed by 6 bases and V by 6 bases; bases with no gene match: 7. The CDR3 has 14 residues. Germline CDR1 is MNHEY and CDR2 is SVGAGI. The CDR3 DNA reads TGTGCCAGCAGCCAGGACAGGGTCGGTCAGCCCCAGCATTTT. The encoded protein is CASSQDRVGQPQHF.

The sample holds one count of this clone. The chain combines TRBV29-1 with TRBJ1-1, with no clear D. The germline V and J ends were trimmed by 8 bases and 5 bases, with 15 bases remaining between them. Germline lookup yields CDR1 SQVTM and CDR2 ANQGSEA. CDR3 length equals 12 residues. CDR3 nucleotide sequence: TGCAGCACAGCGGGAGGGTGGACTGAAGCTTTCTTT. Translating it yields CSTAGGWTEAFF.

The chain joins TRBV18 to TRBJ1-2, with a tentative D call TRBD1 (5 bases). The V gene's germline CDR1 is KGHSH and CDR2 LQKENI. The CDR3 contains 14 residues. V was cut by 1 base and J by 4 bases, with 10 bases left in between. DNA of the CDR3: TGTGCCAGCTCACCACGGGAAGGGGCCTATGGCTACACCTTC. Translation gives CASSPREGAYGYTF.

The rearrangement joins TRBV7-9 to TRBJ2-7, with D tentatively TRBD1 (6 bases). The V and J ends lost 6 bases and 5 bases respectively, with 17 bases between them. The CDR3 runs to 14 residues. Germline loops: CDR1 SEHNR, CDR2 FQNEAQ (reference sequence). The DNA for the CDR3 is TGTGCCAGCAGGCTATCCGGGACACCGGACGAGCAGTACTTC. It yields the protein CASRLSGTPDEQYF.

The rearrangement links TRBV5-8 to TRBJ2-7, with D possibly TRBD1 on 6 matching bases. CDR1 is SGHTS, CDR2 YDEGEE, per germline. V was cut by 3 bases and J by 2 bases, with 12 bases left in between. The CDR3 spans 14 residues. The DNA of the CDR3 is TGTGCCAGCAGCTCCGGACAGCCCCCCTACGAGCAGTACTTC. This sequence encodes CASSSGQPPYEQYF.

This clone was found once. CDR3 residues: CASSFTASYGYTF. As DNA, the CDR3 is TGTGCCAGCAGTTTTACAGCCTCCTATGGCTACACCTTC. The chain combines TRBV12-3 or TRBV12-4 with TRBJ1-2, with no clear D. The CDR3 is 13 amino acids. V was cut by 3 bases and J by 4 bases, with 9 bases left in between.

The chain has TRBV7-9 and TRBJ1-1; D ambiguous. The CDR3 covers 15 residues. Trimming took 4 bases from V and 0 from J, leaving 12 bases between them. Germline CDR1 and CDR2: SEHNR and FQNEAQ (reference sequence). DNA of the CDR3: TGTGCCAGCAGCTCGCGGGGATTCATGAACACTGAAGCTTTCTTT. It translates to CASSSRGFMNTEAFF.

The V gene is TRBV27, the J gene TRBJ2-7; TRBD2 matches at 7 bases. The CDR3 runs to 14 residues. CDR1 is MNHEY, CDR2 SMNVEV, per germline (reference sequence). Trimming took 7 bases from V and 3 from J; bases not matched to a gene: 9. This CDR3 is CASTIWGGSYEQYF. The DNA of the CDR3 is TGTGCCAGCACCATCTGGGGGGGGAGCTACGAGCAGTACTTC.

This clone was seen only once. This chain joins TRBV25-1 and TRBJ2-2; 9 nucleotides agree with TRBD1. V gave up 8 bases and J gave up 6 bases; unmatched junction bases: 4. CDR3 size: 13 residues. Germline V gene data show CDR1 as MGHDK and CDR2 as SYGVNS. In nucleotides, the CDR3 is TGTGCCAGCCAGGACAGGGGCGCCGGGGAGCTGTTTTTT. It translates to CASQDRGAGELFF.

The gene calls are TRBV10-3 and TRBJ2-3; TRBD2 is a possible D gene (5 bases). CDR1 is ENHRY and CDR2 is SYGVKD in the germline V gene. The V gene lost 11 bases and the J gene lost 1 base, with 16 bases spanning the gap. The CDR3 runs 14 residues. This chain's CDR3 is CAARPSGGTDTQYF. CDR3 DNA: TGTGCCGCACGTCCGAGCGGAGGCACAGATACGCAGTATTTT.

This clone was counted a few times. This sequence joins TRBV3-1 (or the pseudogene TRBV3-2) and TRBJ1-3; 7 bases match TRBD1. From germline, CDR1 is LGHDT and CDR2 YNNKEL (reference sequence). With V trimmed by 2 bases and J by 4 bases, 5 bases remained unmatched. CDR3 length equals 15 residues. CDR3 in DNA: TGTGCCAGCAGCCAACCAACGGGACAGGGAAACACCATATATTTT. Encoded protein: CASSQPTGQGNTIYF.

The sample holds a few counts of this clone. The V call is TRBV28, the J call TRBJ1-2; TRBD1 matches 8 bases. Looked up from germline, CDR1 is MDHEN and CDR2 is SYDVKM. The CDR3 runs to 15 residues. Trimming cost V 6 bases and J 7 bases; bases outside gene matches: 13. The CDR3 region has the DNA TGTGCCAGCAGCGAGCGACAGGGGCTTTCGCTTGGCTACACCTTC. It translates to CASSERQGLSLGYTF.

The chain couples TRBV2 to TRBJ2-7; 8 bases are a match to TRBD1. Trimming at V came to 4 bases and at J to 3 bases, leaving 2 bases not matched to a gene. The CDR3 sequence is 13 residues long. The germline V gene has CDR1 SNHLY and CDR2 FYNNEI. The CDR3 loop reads CASSGQGIYEQYF. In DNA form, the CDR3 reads TGTGCCAGCAGTGGACAGGGGATCTACGAGCAGTACTTC.

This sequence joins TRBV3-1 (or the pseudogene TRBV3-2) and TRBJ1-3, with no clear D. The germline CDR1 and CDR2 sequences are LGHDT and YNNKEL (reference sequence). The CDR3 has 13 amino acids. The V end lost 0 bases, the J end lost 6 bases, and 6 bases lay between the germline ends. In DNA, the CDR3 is TGTGCCAGCAGCCAAGATAGCCTAAACACCATATATTTT. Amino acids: CASSQDSLNTIYF.

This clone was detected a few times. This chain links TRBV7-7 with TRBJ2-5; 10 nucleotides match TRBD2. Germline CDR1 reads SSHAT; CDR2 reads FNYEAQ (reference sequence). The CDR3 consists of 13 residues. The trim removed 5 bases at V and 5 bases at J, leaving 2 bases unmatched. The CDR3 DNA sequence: TGTGCCAGCAGCCTGACTAGCGGGGAGACCCAGTACTTC. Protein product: CASSLTSGETQYF.

The CDR3 nucleotides read TGTGCCAGCAGTCGACTAGCGGGGGCCTACGAGCAGTACTTC. This sequence encodes CASSRLAGAYEQYF. The J gene is TRBJ2-7, the V gene TRBV2; 12 bases agree with TRBD2. J lost 2 bases, V lost 5 bases, and 1 base had no gene match. Germline V gene data show CDR1 as SNHLY and CDR2 as FYNNEI. This CDR3 region has 14 residues.